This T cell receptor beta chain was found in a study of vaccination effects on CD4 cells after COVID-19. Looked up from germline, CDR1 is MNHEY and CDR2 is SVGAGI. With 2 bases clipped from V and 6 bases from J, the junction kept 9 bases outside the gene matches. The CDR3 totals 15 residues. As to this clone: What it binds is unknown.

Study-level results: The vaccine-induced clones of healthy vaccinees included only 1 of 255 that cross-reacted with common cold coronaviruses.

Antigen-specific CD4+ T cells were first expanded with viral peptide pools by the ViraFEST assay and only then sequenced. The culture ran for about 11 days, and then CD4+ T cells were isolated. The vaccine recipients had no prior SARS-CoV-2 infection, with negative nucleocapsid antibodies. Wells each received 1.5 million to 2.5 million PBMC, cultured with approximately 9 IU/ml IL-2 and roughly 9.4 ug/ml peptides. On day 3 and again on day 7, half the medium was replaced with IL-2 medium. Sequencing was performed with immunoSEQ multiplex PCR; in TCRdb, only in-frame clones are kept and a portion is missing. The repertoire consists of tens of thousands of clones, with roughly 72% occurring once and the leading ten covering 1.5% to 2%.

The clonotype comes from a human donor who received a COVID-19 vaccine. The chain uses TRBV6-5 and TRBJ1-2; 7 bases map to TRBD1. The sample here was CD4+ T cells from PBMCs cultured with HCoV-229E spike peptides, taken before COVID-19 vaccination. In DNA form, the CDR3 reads TGTGCCAGCAGTTACACAGAAAGACAGGGAAATGGCTACACCTTC. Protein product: CASSYTERQGNGYTF.